This T cell receptor beta chain was sequenced during a study of T cells in Graves' hyperthyroidism and ophthalmopathy. Overall study results and limits: Most thyroid clonotypes with frequency above 0.001 were detected in blood.

CDR1 is SGHRS, CDR2 YFSETQ, per germline. The CDR3 runs 16 residues. V lost 3 bases and J 3 bases, leaving 15 bases between the germline ends. This clonotype appeared a few times. Its target is not known. TCR beta CDR3 sequences were amplified from RNA transcripts. The HTBI set primed first-round TCR CDR3 RT-PCR. TCRdb redid the calling of the multiplex PCR reads with MiXCR, one entry per CDR3 protein. Seen here are more than 500,000 distinct CDR3 sequences, 13% to 15% observed once, and the top ten hold over 11%. Sequences were obtained from blood. J is TRBJ2-2 and V is TRBV5-1, with D possibly TRBD1 on 7 matching bases. This clonotype was sampled from a woman aged 40-49 years with Graves' hyperthyroidism. The CDR3 spells CASSWRDSGDTGELFF. CDR3 nucleotides: TGCGCCAGCAGCTGGCGGGACAGTGGGGACACCGGGGAGCTGTTTTTT.